These 10 T cell receptor beta chains were all obtained from the same sample, sequenced in a study of T cell responses to AZD1222 COVID-19 vaccine. Sequencing was performed with immunoSEQ multiplex PCR; in TCRdb, only in-frame clones are kept and a portion is missing. This sample has 60,000 to 85,000 clones; 85% occur once, and the top ten carry around 20%. This specimen was peripheral blood, taken on day 0 of AZD1222 vaccination. The receptors here all came from an adult in good health.

This sequence joins TRBV5-1 and TRBJ1-1; 11 nucleotides align to TRBD1. The germline V gene encodes CDR1 SGHRS and CDR2 YFSETQ. The CDR3 covers 12 residues. The trim removed 2 bases at V and 11 bases at J, leaving 2 bases unmatched. In nucleotides, the CDR3 is TGCGCCAGCAGCTTCGGACAGGGGGCTGCTTTCTTT. Protein product: CASSFGQGAAFF.

The rearrangement links TRBV5-4 to TRBJ2-3, with D possibly TRBD2 on 7 matching bases. Trimming removed 4 bases at V and 2 bases at J, with 17 bases between. Germline values: CDR1 SGHNT, CDR2 YYREEE (reference sequence). This CDR3 has 16 amino acids. The CDR3 loop reads CASSGVWGGVTDTQYF. For the CDR3, the DNA is TGTGCCAGCAGCGGGGTGTGGGGGGGCGTCACAGATACGCAGTATTTT. The complete variable domain, with remaining parts taken from reference TRBV5-4 and TRBJ2-3, reads ETGVTQSPTHLIKTRGQQVTLRCSSQSGHNTVSWYQQALGQGPQFIFQYYREEENGRGNFPPRFSGLQFPNYSSELNVNALELDDSALYLCASSGVWGGVTDTQYFGPGTRLTVL.

This chain links TRBV18 with TRBJ1-1; tentatively, D is TRBD1 (5 bases). The CDR3 extends over 14 amino acids. The V gene lost 3 bases and the J gene lost 6 bases, with 14 bases spanning the gap. The V gene's germline CDR1 is KGHSH and CDR2 LQKENI. As DNA, the CDR3 is TGTGCCAGCTCACCGACAGAGACTAGCTCTGAAGCTTTCTTT. It translates to CASSPTETSSEAFF. The full variable domain, in which reference TRBV18 and TRBJ1-1 provide the parts outside the CDR3, is NAGVMQNPRHLVRRRGQEARLRCSPMKGHSHVYWYRQLPEEGLKFMVYLQKENIIDESGMPKERFSAEFPKEGPSILRIQQVVRGDSAAYFCASSPTETSSEAFFGQGTRLTVV.

V usage is TRBV12-5 and J usage is TRBJ2-7; D ambiguous. Trimming shortened V by 4 bases and J by 6 bases, and 13 bases separated the two germline ends. This CDR3 is 13 amino acids long. From germline, CDR1 is LGHNT and CDR2 FRNRAP. DNA of the CDR3: TGTGCTAGTGGTTCCAACGTTGTAACCGAGCAGTACTTC. Its translation: CASGSNVVTEQYF.

The rearrangement links TRBV6-2 or TRBV6-3 to TRBJ1-1; unclear D gene. Between the trimmed V and J ends, which lost 4 bases and 0 bases, there was a span of 9 bases. The CDR3 extends over 14 amino acids. Germline CDR1 reads MNHEY; CDR2 reads SVGEGT. The CDR3 sequence is CASSLLQMNTEAFF. The CDR3 nucleotides read TGTGCCAGCAGTTTGCTACAGATGAACACTGAAGCTTTCTTT.

V and J are TRBV5-1 and TRBJ1-3; D ambiguous. Between the trimmed V and J ends, which lost 4 bases and 0 bases, there was a span of 8 bases. The CDR3 loop spans 14 amino acids. CDR1 is SGHRS and CDR2 is YFSETQ in the germline V gene. The chain's CDR3 is CASSPTSSGNTIYF. The CDR3 bases are TGCGCCAGCAGCCCAACTTCCTCTGGAAACACCATATATTTT.

The J gene is TRBJ2-2, the V gene TRBV3-1 (or the pseudogene TRBV3-2); a possible D gene is TRBD2 (5 bases). The CDR3 totals 14 residues. Trimming removed 2 bases from V and 6 bases from J, with 10 bases in between. CDR1 and CDR2 (germline): LGHDT, YNNKEL (reference sequence). The CDR3 DNA follows: TGTGCCAGCAGCCAAAGGGAGAAGTCCGGGGAGCTGTTTTTT. Translation: CASSQREKSGELFF.

The chain joins TRBV28 to TRBJ2-7, with TRBD1 identical over 8 bases. From germline, CDR1 is MDHEN and CDR2 SYDVKM. This CDR3 is built from 14 residues. The V segment lost 4 bases and the J segment 1 base; nucleotides outside the gene matches: 3. The CDR3 region is CASSSRTGSYEQYF. The CDR3 region has the DNA TGTGCCAGCAGTTCACGGACAGGGTCCTACGAGCAGTACTTC.

The chain couples TRBV12-3 or TRBV12-4 to TRBJ2-7; D is undetermined. V was clipped by 4 bases and J by 1 base, with 2 bases between them. The CDR3 has 11 amino acids. The CDR3 here is CASSSSYEQYF. CDR3 DNA sequence: TGTGCCAGCAGTTCTTCCTACGAGCAGTACTTC.

The table lists this clone with a count of one. This chain joins TRBV6-1 and TRBJ1-2; 7 bases are a match to TRBD1. J lost 4 bases, V lost 1 base, and 3 bases had no gene match. The CDR3 has 14 residues. Per the germline V gene, CDR1 is MNHNS and CDR2 is SASEGT. CDR3: CASSEDRDSYGYTF. The CDR3 DNA reads TGTGCCAGCAGTGAAGACCGGGACAGCTATGGCTACACCTTC.